This is a list of T cell receptor beta chains from one sample in a study of post-analysis software for immune sequencing data. TCRdb analysed the PCR reads with MiXCR anew, one entry per CDR3 protein. The sample holds a few hundred thousand distinct CDR3 sequences; around a third are singletons and the top ten take 5% to 6%. Source material: blood. Receptor source: a girl aged 2-17 years with multiple sclerosis. Both conserved end residues are trimmed from each CDR3. D genes are given only for firm matches.

V	D	J	CDR3
TRBV4-1	TRBD2	TRBJ2-1	ASSQGLAGVSYNEQF
TRBV12-3/TRBV12-4	TRBD1	TRBJ1-2	ASSADRAGGYT
TRBV6-1	NA	TRBJ2-7	ASTSKGGYEQY
TRBV7-9	NA	TRBJ1-5	ASSWDGRNQPQH
TRBV6-5	NA	TRBJ2-2	ASTRTASGELF
TRBV6-1	NA	TRBJ1-6	ASSGDRSLYNSPLH
TRBV20-1	TRBD1	TRBJ1-6	SASRQGNSPLH
TRBV9	NA	TRBJ1-4	ARSVGQPPNEKLF
TRBV4-1	NA	TRBJ1-2	ASSQDGHYGYT
TRBV20-1	NA	TRBJ2-1	SATDLVRNEQF
TRBV7-9	TRBD2	TRBJ2-3	ASSSTGTTTDTQY
TRBV5-5	NA	TRBJ1-1	ASSLGGAGEAF
TRBV10-3	TRBD2	TRBJ2-5	AISNSPGLQETQY